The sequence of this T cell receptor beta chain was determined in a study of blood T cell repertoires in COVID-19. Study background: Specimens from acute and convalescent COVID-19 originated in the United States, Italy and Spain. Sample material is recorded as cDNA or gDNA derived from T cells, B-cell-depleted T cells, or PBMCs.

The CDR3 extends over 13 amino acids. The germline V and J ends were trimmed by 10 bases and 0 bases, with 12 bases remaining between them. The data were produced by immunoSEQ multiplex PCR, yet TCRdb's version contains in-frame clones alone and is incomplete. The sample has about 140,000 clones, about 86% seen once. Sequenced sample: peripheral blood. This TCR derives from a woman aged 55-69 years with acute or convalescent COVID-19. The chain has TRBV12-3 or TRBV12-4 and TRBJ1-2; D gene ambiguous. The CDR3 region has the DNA TGTGCCACTCTAGGCCCGGCTAACTATGGCTACACCTTC. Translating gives CATLGPANYGYTF.